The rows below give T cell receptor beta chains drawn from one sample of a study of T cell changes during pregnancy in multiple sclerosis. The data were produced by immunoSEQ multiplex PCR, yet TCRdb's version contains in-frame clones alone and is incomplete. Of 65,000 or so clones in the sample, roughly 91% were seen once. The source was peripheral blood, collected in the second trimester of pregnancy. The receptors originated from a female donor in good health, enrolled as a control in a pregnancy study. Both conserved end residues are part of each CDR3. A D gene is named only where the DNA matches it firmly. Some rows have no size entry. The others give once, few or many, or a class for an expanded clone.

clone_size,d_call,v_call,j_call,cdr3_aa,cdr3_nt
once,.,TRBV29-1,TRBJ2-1,CSARQVSYNEQFF,TGCAGCGCCCGACAGGTTTCCTACAATGAGCAGTTCTTC
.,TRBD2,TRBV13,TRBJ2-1,CASSSRGGRVYNEQFF,TGTGCCAGCAGCTCCCGGGGAGGGCGGGTCTACAATGAGCAGTTCTTC
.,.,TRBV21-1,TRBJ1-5,CASEGTGNQPQHF,TGTGCCAGCGAGGGGACAGGAAATCAGCCCCAGCATTTT
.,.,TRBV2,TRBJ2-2,CASSEGSAYTGELFF,TGTGCCAGCAGTGAAGGAAGCGCCTACACCGGGGAGCTGTTTTTT
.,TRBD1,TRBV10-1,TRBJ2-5,CASSDRTGGETQYF,TGCGCCAGCAGTGACCGGACAGGGGGGGAGACCCAGTACTTC
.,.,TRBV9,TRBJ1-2,CASGGSALYGYTF,TGTGCCAGCGGGGGGAGCGCCCTATATGGCTACACCTTC
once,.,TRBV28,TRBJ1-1,CASSSGATQGTEAFF,TGTGCCAGCAGTTCAGGGGCGACCCAGGGCACTGAAGCTTTCTTT
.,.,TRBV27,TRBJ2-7,CASSPSGYEQYF,TGTGCCAGCAGTCCCTCCGGGTACGAGCAGTACTTC
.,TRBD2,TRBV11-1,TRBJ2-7,CASSGTSGSYEQYF,TGTGCCAGCAGCGGGACTAGCGGGAGCTACGAGCAGTACTTC
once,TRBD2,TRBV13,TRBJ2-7,CASSLDPGLAYEQYF,TGTGCCAGCAGCCTAGATCCGGGACTAGCCTACGAGCAGTACTTC
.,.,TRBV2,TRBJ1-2,CASSQGRGGNYGYTF,TGTGCCAGCAGTCAAGGACGGGGGGGTAACTATGGCTACACCTTC
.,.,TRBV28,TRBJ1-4,CASSRTRVGLFF,TGTGCCAGCAGCAGAACCAGAGTCGGGCTGTTTTTT
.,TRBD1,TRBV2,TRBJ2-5,CASRPPTGVETQYF,TGTGCCAGCAGGCCGCCTACAGGGGTAGAGACCCAGTACTTC
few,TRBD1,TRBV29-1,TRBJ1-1,CGGLTGGKFAEAFF,TGCGGCGGACTTACAGGGGGCAAGTTTGCTGAAGCTTTCTTT
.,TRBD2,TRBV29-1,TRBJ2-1,CSVEGGLAGEGEQFF,TGCAGCGTTGAGGGCGGACTAGCGGGAGAGGGTGAGCAGTTCTTC